These 15 T cell receptor beta chains originate from one sample sequenced in a study of T cells in Graves' hyperthyroidism and ophthalmopathy. Researchers took RNA transcripts and amplified the TCR beta CDR3 regions from them. During a first-round RT-PCR of the TCR CDR3, the HTBI primer set was used. Each CDR3 protein is one row after TCRdb ran MiXCR on the multiplex PCR reads. The data show fewer than 350,000 distinct CDR3 sequences, approximately 18% seen once. The sample consisted of blood. The receptors derive from a man in his fifties or sixties with Graves' ophthalmopathy.

This clonotype was seen repeatedly, ten times or more. V usage is TRBV27 and J usage is TRBJ2-3, with 8 bases that match TRBD2. CDR1 MNHEY and CDR2 SMNVEV come from the germline V gene (reference sequence). The CDR3 contains 14 residues. The trim removed 3 bases at V and 4 bases at J, leaving 3 bases unmatched. Here the CDR3 reads CASSLGLVSDTQYF. CDR3 DNA sequence: TGTGCCAGCAGTTTGGGACTAGTGTCAGATACGCAGTATTTT.

The chain has TRBV5-1 and TRBJ1-2; no firm D call. Germline V gene data show CDR1 as SGHRS and CDR2 as YFSETQ. CDR3 size: 14 residues. Trimming stripped 1 base from V and 6 bases from J, with 13 bases between. The CDR3 region has the DNA TGCGCCAGCAGCTTGACAGTTGGGAAGGATGGCTACACCTTC. This codes for CASSLTVGKDGYTF.

The table lists this clonotype with many counts. J is TRBJ2-7 and V is TRBV6-1, with D tentatively TRBD2 (5 bases). Trimming cost V 5 bases and J 0 bases, with 17 bases left between them. CDR1 and CDR2 (germline): MNHNS, SASEGT. CDR3 length: 16 amino acids. CDR3 region: CASSYQTPGDSYEQYF. CDR3 DNA sequence: TGTGCCAGCAGTTACCAGACGCCCGGGGACTCCTACGAGCAGTACTTC.

In this sample, this clonotype turned up many times. In DNA form, the CDR3 reads TGCGCCAGCACCGGGACTACGGGCACAGATACGCAGTATTTT. It yields the protein CASTGTTGTDTQYF. The J gene is TRBJ2-3, the V gene TRBV10-2; TRBD2 matches 7 bases. Germline lookup yields CDR1 WSHSY and CDR2 SAAADI. The trim removed 7 bases at V and 1 base at J, leaving 5 bases unmatched. This CDR3 has 14 residues.

This clonotype was picked up a small number of times. The chain links TRBV7-9 to TRBJ2-5, with D perhaps matching TRBD2 (5 bases). V was shortened by 5 bases and J by 5 bases, with 24 bases between the two germline ends. The CDR3 sequence is 17 residues long. Germline-derived CDR1 and CDR2 are SEHNR and FQNEAQ (reference sequence). The CDR3 nucleotides are TGTGCCAGCAGCCCTCCAAGACTAACCTCCTCCCCGGAGACCCAGTACTTC. Amino acids: CASSPPRLTSSPETQYF.

This clonotype occurred once. The V call is TRBV5-5, the J call TRBJ2-2; 15 bases match TRBD2. Germline CDR1 and CDR2: SGHKS and YYEKEE (reference sequence). The CDR3 spans 18 residues. J lost 5 bases, V lost 1 base, and 6 bases had no gene match. The CDR3 DNA sequence: TGTGCCAGCAGCTTGACCCCGGGACTAGCGGGAGGTACCGGGGAGCTGTTTTTT. Translation: CASSLTPGLAGGTGELFF.

This clonotype was picked up many times. The rearrangement links TRBV28 to TRBJ1-5; a weak D match, TRBD1 (6 bases). Germline CDR1 and CDR2: MDHEN and SYDVKM. The germline V and J ends were trimmed by 5 bases and 8 bases, with 16 bases remaining between them. This CDR3 is built from 14 residues. Written as DNA, the CDR3 is TGTGCCAGCAGTGATGGGGGCACGTGGGAGCCCCAGCATTTT. This gives the protein CASSDGGTWEPQHF.

This clonotype was observed a handful of times. CDR3 DNA: TGTGCCAGCCTGACTAGCGGGAGGGATGAGCAGTTCTTC. Its translation is CASLTSGRDEQFF. The V call is TRBV2, the J call TRBJ2-1; 14 nucleotides match TRBD2. Per germline, CDR1 SNHLY and CDR2 FYNNEI. J was trimmed by 8 bases and V by 8 bases; bases with no gene match: 2. This CDR3 has 13 residues. The complete variable domain, with remaining parts taken from reference TRBV2 and TRBJ2-1, reads EPEVTQTPSHQVTQMGQEVILRCVPISNHLYFYWYRQILGQKVEFLVSFYNNEISEKSEIFDDQFSVERPDGSNFTLKIRSTKLEDSAMYFCASLTSGRDEQFFGPGTRLTVL.

The sample holds many counts of this clonotype. The genes are TRBV6-1 and TRBJ1-4; D gene ambiguous. V was cut by 5 bases and J by 7 bases, with 14 bases left in between. Germline lookup yields CDR1 MNHNS and CDR2 SASEGT. There are 14 residues in the CDR3. CDR3: CASSLKISGEKLFF. As DNA, the CDR3 is TGTGCCAGCAGTTTAAAAATATCGGGTGAAAAACTGTTTTTT.

Note on this clonotype: A much larger clone lies a single base off, so this may be a read error. The chain uses TRBV7-2 and TRBJ1-1, with D possibly matching TRBD1 (6 bases). The CDR3 runs to 14 residues. Looked up from germline, CDR1 is SGHTA and CDR2 is FQGNSA. Trimming removed 5 bases at V and 5 bases at J, with 15 bases between. The CDR3 protein is CASSRYTGLTEAFF. The CDR3 DNA reads TGTGCCAGCAGCCGATACACAGGGTTAACTGAAGCTTTCTTT.

The sample holds many counts of this clonotype. V gene TRBV3-1 combines with J gene TRBJ1-1; no clear D gene. V was pared by 2 bases and J by 1 base, with 8 bases between. This CDR3 is 14 amino acids long. Germline CDR1 LGHDT, CDR2 YNNKEL (reference sequence). CDR3 protein: CASSQSVGNTEAFF. CDR3 bases: TGTGCCAGCAGCCAAAGTGTTGGGAACACTGAAGCTTTCTTT. Supplemented by reference TRBV3-1 and TRBJ1-1, the full variable domain reads DTAVSQTPKYLVTQMGNDKSIKCEQNLGHDTMYWYKQDSKKFLKIMFSYNNKELIINETVPNRFSPKSPDKAHLNLHINSLELGDSAVYFCASSQSVGNTEAFFGQGTRLTVV.

CDR3 sequence reads: CSVDPVDSYEQYF. The CDR3 DNA follows: TGCAGCGTTGACCCAGTGGATTCCTACGAGCAGTACTTC. The chain couples TRBV29-1 to TRBJ2-7; no reliable D call. V was pared by 3 bases and J by 1 base, with 10 bases between. Germline CDR1 and CDR2: SQVTM and ANQGSEA. The CDR3 is 13 amino acids.

Only a few counts were recorded for this clonotype. V usage is TRBV7-8 and J usage is TRBJ1-6, with D possibly TRBD1 on 5 matching bases. Germline V gene lookup returns CDR1 SGHVS and CDR2 FQNEAQ. V was cut by 2 bases and J by 10 bases, with 12 bases left in between. The CDR3 spans 14 residues. In nucleotides, the CDR3 is TGTGCCAGCAGCTTATTAAGGGGCGAATCACCCCTCCACTTT. As protein: CASSLLRGESPLHF.

This chain connects TRBV5-1 to TRBJ1-2; 8 nucleotides align to TRBD1. Germline lookup yields CDR1 SGHRS and CDR2 YFSETQ. This CDR3 spans 13 amino acids. Trimming at V came to 3 bases and at J to 8 bases, leaving 6 bases not matched to a gene. Here the CDR3 DNA reads TGCGCCAGCAGCTATGAGACAGGGGCCGGCTACACCTTC. This encodes CASSYETGAGYTF.

This chain joins TRBV15 and TRBJ2-3, with 8 bases fitting TRBD2. V dropped 5 bases and J dropped 4; count of bases not matched to a gene: 8. Germline lookup yields CDR1 LNHNV and CDR2 YYDKDF (reference sequence). The CDR3 consists of 15 residues. The CDR3 spells CATSRQREIADTQYF. The CDR3 DNA is TGTGCCACCAGCCGGCAGCGGGAGATCGCAGATACGCAGTATTTT.